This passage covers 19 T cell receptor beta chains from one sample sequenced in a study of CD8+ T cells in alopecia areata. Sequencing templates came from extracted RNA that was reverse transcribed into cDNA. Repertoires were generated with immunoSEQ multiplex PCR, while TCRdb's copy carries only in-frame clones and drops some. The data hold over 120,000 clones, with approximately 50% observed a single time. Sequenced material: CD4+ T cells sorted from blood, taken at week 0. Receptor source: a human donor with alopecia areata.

The CDR3 DNA is TGTGCCAGCAGCGCATCTAGCGGGAGGGCCGGGAGTGAGCAGTTCTTC. Translated, it gives CASSASSGRAGSEQFF. The rearrangement links TRBV7-8 to TRBJ2-1; TRBD2 agrees at 12 bases. The CDR3 consists of 16 residues. V lost 5 bases, J lost 9 bases, and 11 bases stayed unmatched. Germline V CDR1 and CDR2: SGHVS, FQNEAQ. Complete variable domain (other parts from reference TRBV7-8 and TRBJ2-1): GAGVSQSPRYKVAKRGQDVALRCDPISGHVSLFWYQQALGQGPEFLTYFQNEAQLDKSGLPSDRFFAERPEGSVSTLKIQRTQQEDSAVYLCASSASSGRAGSEQFFGPGTRLTVL.

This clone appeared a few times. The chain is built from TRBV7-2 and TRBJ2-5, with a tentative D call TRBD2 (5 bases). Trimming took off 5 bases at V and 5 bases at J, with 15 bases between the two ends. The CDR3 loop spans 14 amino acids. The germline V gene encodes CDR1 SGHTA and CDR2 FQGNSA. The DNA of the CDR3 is TGTGCCAGCAGCAAGAGGGCCTCAATGGAGACCCAGTACTTC. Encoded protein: CASSKRASMETQYF.

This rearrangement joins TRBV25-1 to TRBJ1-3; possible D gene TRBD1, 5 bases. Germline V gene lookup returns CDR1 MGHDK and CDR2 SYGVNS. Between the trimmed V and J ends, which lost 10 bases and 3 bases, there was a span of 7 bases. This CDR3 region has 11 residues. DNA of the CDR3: TGTGCCAAGGGGCGTGGAAACACCATATATTTT. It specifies CAKGRGNTIYF.

CDR3 in DNA: TGTGCCAGCAGCTCCACTAGCGGGCTATACAATGAGCAGTTCTTC. Translating it yields CASSSTSGLYNEQFF. The genes are TRBV11-2 and TRBJ2-1; TRBD2 aligns across 9 bases. V gave up 4 bases and J gave up 4 bases; unmatched junction bases: 5. Germline lookup yields CDR1 SGHAT and CDR2 FQNNGV. The CDR3 length is 15 residues.

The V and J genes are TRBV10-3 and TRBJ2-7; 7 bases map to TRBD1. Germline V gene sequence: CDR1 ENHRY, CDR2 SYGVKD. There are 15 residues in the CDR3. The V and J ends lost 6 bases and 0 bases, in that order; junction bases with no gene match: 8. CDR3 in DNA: TGTGCCATCAGCCCCAACCGGGACAGCTCCTACGAGCAGTACTTC. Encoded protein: CAISPNRDSSYEQYF.

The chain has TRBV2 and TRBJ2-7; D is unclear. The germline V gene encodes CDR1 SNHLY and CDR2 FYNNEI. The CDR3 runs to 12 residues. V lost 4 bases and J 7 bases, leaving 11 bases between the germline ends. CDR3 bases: TGTGCCAGCAGTGCGATCGGCGGAGAGCAGTACTTC. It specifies CASSAIGGEQYF.

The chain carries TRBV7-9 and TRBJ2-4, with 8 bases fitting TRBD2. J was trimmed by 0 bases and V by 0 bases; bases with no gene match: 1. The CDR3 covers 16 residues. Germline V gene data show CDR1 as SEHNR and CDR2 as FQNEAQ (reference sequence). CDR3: CASSLAAGGAKNIQYF. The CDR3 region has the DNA TGTGCCAGCAGCTTAGCGGCGGGAGGAGCCAAAAACATTCAGTACTTC.

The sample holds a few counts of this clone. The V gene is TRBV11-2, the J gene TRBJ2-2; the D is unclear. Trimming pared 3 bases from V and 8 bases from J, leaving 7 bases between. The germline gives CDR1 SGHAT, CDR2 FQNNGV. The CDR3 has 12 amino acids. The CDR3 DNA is TGTGCCAGCAGCTTCGGCATGGGGGAGCTGTTTTTT. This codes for CASSFGMGELFF.

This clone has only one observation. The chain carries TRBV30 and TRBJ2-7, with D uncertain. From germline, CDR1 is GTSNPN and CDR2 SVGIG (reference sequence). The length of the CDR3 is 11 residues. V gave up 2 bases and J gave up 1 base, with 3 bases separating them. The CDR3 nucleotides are TGTGCCTGGAGTCTATCCTACGAGCAGTACTTC. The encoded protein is CAWSLSYEQYF.

The CDR3 DNA reads as TGTGCCTGGAGATCCGGCCCCGGAGCCGAGCAGTACTTC. Protein sequence: CAWRSGPGAEQYF. V gene TRBV30 combines with J gene TRBJ2-7; no clear D. Germline CDR1 and CDR2: GTSNPN and SVGIG (reference sequence). This CDR3 has 13 residues. Trimming left V 3 bases short and J 6 bases short, with 15 bases between.

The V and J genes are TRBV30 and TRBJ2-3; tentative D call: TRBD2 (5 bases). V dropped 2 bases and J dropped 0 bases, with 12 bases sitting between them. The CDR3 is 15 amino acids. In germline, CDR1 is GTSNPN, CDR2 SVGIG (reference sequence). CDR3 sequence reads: CAWSHWRTSTDTQYF. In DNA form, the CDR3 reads TGTGCCTGGAGTCATTGGCGGACTAGCACAGATACGCAGTATTTT.

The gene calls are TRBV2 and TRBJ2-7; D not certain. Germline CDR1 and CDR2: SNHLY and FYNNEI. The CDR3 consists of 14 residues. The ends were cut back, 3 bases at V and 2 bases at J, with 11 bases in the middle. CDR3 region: CASSDDQPTYEQYF. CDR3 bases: TGTGCCAGCAGTGATGACCAGCCGACCTACGAGCAGTACTTC.

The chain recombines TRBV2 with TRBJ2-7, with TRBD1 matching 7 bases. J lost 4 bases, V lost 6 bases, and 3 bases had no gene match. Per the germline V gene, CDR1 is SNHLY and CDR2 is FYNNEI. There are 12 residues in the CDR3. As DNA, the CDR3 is TGTGCCAGCAGAGGGGACAGTTACGAGCAGTACTTC. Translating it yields CASRGDSYEQYF.

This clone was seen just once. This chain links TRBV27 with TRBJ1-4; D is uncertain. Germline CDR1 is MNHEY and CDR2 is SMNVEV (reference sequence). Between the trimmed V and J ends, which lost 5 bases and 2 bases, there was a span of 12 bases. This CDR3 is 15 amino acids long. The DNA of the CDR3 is TGTGCCAGCAGTCCCTCAGTGACTACTAATGAAAAACTGTTTTTT. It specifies CASSPSVTTNEKLFF.

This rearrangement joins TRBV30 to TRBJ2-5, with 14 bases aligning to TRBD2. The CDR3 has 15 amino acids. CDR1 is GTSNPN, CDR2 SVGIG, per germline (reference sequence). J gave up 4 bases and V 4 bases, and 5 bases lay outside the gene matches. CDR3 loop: CAWTGTSGRPETQYF. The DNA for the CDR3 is TGTGCCTGGACAGGGACTAGCGGGAGACCAGAGACCCAGTACTTC.

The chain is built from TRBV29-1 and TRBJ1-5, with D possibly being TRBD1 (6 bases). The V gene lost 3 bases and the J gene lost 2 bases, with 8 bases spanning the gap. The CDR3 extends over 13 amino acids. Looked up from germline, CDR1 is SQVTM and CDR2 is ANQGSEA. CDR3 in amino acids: CSVEAGGNQPQHF. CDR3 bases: TGCAGCGTTGAGGCAGGGGGCAATCAGCCCCAGCATTTT.

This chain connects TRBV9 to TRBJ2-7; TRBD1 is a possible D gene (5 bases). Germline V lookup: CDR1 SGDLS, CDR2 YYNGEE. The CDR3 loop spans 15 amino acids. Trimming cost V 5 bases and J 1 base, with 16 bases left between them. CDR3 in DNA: TGTGCCAGCAGTGCGACCCCAGGGTTATCCTACGAGCAGTACTTC. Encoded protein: CASSATPGLSYEQYF. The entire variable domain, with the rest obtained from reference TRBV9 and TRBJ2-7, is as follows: DSGVTQTPKHLITATGQRVTLRCSPRSGDLSVYWYQQSLDQGLQFLIQYYNGEERAKGNILERFSAQQFPDLHSELNLSSLELGDSALYFCASSATPGLSYEQYFGPGTRLTVT.

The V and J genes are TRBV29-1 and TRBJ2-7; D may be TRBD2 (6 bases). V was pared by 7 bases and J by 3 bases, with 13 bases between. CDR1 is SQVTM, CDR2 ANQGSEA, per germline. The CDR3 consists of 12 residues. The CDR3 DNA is TGCAGCGCACGGGCGGGAAACTACGAGCAGTACTTC. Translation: CSARAGNYEQYF.

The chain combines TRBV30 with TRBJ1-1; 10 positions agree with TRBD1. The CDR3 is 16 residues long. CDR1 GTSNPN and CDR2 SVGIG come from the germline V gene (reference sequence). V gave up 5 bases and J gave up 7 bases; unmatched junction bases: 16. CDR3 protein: CAWYPTGGPRTGEAFF. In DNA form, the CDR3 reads TGTGCCTGGTACCCGACAGGGGGCCCCAGAACAGGTGAAGCTTTCTTT.